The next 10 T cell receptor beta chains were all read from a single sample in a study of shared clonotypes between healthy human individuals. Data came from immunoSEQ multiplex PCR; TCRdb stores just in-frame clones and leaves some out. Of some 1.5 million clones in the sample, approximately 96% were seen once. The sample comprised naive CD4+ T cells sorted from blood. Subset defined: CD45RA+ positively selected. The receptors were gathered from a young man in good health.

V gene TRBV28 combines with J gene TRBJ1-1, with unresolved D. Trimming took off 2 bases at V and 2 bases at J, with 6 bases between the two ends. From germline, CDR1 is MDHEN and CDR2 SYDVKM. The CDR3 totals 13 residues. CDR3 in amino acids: CASSLPSNTEAFF. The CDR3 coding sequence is TGTGCCAGCAGTTTACCGTCAAACACTGAAGCTTTCTTT.

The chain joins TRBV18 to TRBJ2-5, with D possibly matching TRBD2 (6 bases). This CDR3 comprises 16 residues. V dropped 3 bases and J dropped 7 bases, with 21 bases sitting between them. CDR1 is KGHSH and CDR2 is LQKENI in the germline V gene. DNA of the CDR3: TGTGCCAGCTCACCTATCCCCCCAGGCGGGAAGGGGACCCAGTACTTC. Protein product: CASSPIPPGGKGTQYF.

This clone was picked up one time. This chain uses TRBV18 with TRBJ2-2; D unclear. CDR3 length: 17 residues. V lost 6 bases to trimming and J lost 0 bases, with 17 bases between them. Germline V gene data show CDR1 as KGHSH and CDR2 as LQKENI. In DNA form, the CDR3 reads TGTGCCAGCTCCCTCGCCCGAAAAGCTGCGAACACCGGGGAGCTGTTTTTT. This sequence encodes CASSLARKAANTGELFF.

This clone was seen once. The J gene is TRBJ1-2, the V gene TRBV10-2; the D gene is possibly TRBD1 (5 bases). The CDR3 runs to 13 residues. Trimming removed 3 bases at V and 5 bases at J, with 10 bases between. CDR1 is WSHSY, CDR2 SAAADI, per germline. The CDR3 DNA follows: TGCGCCAGCAGTGAATGGACAACTTATGGCTACACCTTC. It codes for CASSEWTTYGYTF.

CDR3 bases: TGTGCCAGTAGTATAATGGGGGCAAGCAATCAGCCCCAGCATTTT. It yields the protein CASSIMGASNQPQHF. The V gene is TRBV19, the J gene TRBJ1-5, with D tentatively TRBD1 (6 bases). The ends were cut back, 2 bases at V and 1 base at J, with 9 bases in the middle. The germline CDR1 and CDR2 sequences are LNHDA and SQIVND (reference sequence). This CDR3 region has 15 residues.

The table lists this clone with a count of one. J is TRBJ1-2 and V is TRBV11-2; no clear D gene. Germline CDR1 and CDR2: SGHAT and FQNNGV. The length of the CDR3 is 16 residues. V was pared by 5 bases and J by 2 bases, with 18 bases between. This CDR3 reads CASSLDGDSRNYGYTF. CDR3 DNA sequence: TGTGCCAGCAGCCTGGATGGCGACTCGCGAAACTATGGCTACACCTTC.

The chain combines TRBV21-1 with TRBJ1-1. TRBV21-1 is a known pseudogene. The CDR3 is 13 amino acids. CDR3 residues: CASSLGVGTEAFF. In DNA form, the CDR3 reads TGTGCCAGCAGTTTGGGGGTTGGGACTGAAGCTTTCTTT.

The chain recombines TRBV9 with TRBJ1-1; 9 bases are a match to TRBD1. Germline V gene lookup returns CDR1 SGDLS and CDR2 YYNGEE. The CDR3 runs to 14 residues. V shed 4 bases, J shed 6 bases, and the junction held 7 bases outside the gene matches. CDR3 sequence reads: CASSFRDRVSEAFF. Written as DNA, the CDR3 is TGTGCCAGCAGCTTCCGGGACAGGGTTTCTGAAGCTTTCTTT.

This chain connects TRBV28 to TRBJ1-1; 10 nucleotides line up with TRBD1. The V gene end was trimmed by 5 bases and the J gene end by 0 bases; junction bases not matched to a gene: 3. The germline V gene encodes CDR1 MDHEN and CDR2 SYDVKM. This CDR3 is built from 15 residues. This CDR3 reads CASSRQGAMNTEAFF. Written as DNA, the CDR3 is TGTGCCAGCAGTCGACAGGGGGCCATGAACACTGAAGCTTTCTTT.

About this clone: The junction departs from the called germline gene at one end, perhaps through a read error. CDR3 sequence reads: CAWGVHNRDRYSGNTIYF. The CDR3 DNA reads TGTGCCTGGGGTGTGCACAACCGGGACAGATACTCTGGAAACACCATATATTTT. The gene calls are TRBV30 and TRBJ1-3; 7 nucleotides line up with TRBD1. The germline CDR1 and CDR2 sequences are GTSNPN and SVGIG (reference sequence). This CDR3 spans 18 amino acids. The full variable domain, rest sourced from reference TRBV30 and TRBJ1-3, is SQTIHQWPATLVQPVGSPLSLECTVEGTSNPNLYWYRQAAGRGLQLLFYSVGIGQISSEVPQNLSASRPQDRQFILSSKKLLLSDSGFYLCAWGVHNRDRYSGNTIYFGEGSWLTVV.